Sequencing of this TCR beta chain was carried out in a study of blood T cell repertoires in COVID-19. This clone was detected only a few times. The table came from immunoSEQ multiplex PCR; TCRdb's copy has only in-frame clones and leaves some out. The sample lists about 46,000 clones, 83% occurring once. This receptor was taken from a woman of 80 years or more with acute or convalescent COVID-19. Sequencing used peripheral blood.

Here the CDR3 reads CASSSTGDTEAFF. The DNA for the CDR3 is TGTGCCAGCAGTTCCACAGGGGACACTGAAGCTTTCTTT. The V gene is TRBV12-3 or TRBV12-4, the J gene TRBJ1-1, with 7 bases identical to TRBD1. This CDR3 comprises 13 residues. Losses at the gene ends were 4 bases for V and 3 bases for J; bases not matched to a gene: 2.